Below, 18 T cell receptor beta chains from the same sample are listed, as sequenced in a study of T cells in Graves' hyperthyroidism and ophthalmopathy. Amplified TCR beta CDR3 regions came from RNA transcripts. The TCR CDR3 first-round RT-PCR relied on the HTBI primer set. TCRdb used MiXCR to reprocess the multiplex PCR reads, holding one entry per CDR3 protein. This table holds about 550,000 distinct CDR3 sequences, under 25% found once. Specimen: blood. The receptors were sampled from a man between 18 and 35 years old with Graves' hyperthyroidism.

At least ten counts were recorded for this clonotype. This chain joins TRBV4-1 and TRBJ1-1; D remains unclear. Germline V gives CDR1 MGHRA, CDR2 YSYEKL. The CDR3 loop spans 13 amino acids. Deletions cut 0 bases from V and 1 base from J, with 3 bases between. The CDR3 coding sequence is TGCGCCAGCAGCCAAGATCCGAACACTGAAGCTTTCTTT. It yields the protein CASSQDPNTEAFF.

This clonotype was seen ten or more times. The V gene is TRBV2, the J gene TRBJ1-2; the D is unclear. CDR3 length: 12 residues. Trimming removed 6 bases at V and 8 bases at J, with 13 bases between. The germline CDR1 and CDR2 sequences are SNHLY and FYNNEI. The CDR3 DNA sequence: TGTGCCAGCAGACCTCTGCTGGGAGGCTACACCTTC. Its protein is CASRPLLGGYTF.

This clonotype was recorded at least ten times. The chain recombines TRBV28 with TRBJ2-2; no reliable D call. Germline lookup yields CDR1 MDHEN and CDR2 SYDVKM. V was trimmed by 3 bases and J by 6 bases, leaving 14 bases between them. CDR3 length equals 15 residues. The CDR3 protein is CASSLELVSAGELFF. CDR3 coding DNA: TGTGCCAGCAGTTTGGAGTTAGTATCGGCCGGGGAGCTGTTTTTT. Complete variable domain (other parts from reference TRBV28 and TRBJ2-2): DVKVTQSSRYLVKRTGEKVFLECVQDMDHENMFWYRQDPGLGLRLIYFSYDVKMKEKGDIPEGYSVSREKKERFSLILESASTNQTSMYLCASSLELVSAGELFFGEGSRLTVL.

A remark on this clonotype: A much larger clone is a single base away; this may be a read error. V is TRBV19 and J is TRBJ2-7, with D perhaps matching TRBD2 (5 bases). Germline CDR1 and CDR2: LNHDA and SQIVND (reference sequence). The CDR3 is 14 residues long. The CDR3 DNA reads TGTGCCAGTAGTATATCACCTAGCTCCTACGAGCAGTGCTTC. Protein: CASSISPSSYEQCF.

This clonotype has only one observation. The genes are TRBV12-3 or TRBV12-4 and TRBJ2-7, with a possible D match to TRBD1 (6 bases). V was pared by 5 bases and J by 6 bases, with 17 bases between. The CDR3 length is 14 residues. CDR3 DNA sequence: TGTGCCAGCAGTGCAACCCCGGACAGCCCCGAGCAGTACTTC. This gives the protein CASSATPDSPEQYF.

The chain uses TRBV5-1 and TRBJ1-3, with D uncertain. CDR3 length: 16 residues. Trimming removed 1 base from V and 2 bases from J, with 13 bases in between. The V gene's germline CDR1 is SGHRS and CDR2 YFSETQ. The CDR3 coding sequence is TGCGCCAGCAGCTTGAACGGGCCGGCGGCTGGAAACACCATATATTTT. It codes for CASSLNGPAAGNTIYF.

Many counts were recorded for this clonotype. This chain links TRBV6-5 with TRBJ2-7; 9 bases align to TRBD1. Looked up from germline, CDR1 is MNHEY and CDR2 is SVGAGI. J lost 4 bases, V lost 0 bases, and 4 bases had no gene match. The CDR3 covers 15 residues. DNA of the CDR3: TGTGCCAGCAGTTACTCAGGGACAGGGAGGTACGAGCAGTACTTC. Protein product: CASSYSGTGRYEQYF.

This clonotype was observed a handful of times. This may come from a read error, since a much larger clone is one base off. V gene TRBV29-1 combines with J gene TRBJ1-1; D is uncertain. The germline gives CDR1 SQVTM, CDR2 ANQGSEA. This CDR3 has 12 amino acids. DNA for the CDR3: TGCAGCGTACAGCGCGGGAACACTGAAGCTTGCTTT. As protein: CSVQRGNTEACF.

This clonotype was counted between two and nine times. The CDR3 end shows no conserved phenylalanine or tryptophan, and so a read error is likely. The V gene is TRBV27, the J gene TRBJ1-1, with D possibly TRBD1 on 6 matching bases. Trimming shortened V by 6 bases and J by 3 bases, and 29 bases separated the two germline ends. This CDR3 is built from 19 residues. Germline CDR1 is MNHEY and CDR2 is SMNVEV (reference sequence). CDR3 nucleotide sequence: TGTGCCAGCAGACCCTGGAGAGTGCAGGGGAGGGGTGGGGACACTGAAGCTTTCTCT. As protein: CASRPWRVQGRGGDTEAFS.

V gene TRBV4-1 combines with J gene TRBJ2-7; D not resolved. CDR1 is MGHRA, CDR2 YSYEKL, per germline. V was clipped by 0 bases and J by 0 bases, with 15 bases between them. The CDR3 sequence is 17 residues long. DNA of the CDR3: TGCGCCAGCAGCCAAGATCAATGGTCGGCCGCCTCCTACGAGCAGTACTTC. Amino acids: CASSQDQWSAASYEQYF.

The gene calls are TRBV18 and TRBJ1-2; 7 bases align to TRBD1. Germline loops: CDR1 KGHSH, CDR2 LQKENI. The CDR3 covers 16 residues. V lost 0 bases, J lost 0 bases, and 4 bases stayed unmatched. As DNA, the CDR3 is TGTGCCAGCTCACCACCGGGACAGCCCGCTAACTATGGCTACACCTTC. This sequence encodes CASSPPGQPANYGYTF.

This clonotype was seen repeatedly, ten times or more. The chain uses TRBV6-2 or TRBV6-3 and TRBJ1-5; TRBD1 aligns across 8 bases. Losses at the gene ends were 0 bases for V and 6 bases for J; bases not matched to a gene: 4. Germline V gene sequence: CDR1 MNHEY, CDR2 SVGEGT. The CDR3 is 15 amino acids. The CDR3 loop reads CASSYSRQGSQPQHF. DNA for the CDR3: TGTGCCAGCAGTTACTCGAGACAGGGGAGTCAGCCCCAGCATTTT.

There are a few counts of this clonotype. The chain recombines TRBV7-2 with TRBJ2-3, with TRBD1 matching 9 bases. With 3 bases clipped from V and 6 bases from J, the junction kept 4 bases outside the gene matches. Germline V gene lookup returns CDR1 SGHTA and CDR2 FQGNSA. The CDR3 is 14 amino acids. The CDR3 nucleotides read TGTGCCAGCAGCTTGGGACAGGGAGGGGATACGCAGTATTTT. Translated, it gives CASSLGQGGDTQYF.

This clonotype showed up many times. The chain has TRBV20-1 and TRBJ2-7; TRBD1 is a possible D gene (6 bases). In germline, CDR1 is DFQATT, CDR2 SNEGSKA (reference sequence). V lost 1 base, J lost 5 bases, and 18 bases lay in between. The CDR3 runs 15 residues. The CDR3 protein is CSARAPPGRGDEQYF. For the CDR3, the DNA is TGCAGTGCTAGAGCCCCTCCGGGCAGGGGCGACGAGCAGTACTTC.

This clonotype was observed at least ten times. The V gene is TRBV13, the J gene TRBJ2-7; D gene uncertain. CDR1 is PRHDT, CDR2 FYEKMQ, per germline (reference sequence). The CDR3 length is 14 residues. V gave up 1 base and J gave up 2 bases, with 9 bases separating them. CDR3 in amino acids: CASSLAGPTYEQYF. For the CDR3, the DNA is TGTGCCAGCAGCTTAGCAGGACCCACCTACGAGCAGTACTTC.

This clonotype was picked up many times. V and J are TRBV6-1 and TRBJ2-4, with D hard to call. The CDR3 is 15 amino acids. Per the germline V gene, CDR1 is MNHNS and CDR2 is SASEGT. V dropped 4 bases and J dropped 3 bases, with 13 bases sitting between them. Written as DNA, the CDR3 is TGTGCCAGCAGTGCCAAATCCTTGGGCAAAAACATTCAGTACTTC. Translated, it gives CASSAKSLGKNIQYF.

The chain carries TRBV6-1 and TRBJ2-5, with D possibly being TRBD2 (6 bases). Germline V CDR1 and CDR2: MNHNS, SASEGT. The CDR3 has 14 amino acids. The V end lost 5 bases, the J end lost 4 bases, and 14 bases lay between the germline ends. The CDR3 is CASSRGTRGETQYF. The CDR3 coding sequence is TGTGCCAGCAGTCGCGGGACTCGCGGAGAGACCCAGTACTTC.

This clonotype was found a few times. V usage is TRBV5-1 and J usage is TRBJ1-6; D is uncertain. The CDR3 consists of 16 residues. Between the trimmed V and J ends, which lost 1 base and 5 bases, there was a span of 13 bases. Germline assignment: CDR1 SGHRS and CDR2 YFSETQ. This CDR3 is CASSLLLRQNNSPLHF. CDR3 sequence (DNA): TGCGCCAGCAGCTTGTTGTTACGGCAGAATAATTCACCCCTCCACTTT.